The 3 T cell receptor beta chains below come from one sample, sequenced in a study of CD8+CD57+ T cells in acquired aplastic anemia. Patients picked for sequencing had shown CD8+CD57+ cell expansion detected by flow cytometry. The use of genomic DNA as template underpinned the TCR beta VDJ and CDR3 profiling. TCRdb called the reads again in MiXCR, with one record for every CDR3 protein. The data show approximately 250,000 distinct CDR3 sequences, with around 82% seen just once and 40% to 55% held by the top ten. The sample taken for sequencing was sorted CD4+, CD8+, or CD8+CD57+ T cells (not recorded which) from PBMCs. These receptors all come from a human donor with aplastic anemia.

With respect to this clonotype: This CDR3 fails to terminate in the conserved phenylalanine or tryptophan, so it likely reflects a read error. The DNA is left out, because the CDR3 cannot be placed on it with certainty; the CDR3 is given as TCRdb lists it. The CDR3 loop reads CASGGRAVDTQSFAPG. The rearrangement links TRBV2 to TRBJ1-1. From its first to its last residue, the CDR3 has 16 amino acids. Germline-derived CDR1 and CDR2 are SNHLY and FYNNEI.

This clonotype was observed a single time. One junction end does not reproduce the germline sequence, and a read error may be involved. This sequence joins TRBV2 and TRBJ1-2; D is ambiguous. Per the germline V gene, CDR1 is SNHLY and CDR2 is FYNNEI. The CDR3 is 13 amino acids. In nucleotides, the CDR3 is TGTGCCAGCAGGGAAGGGCTCGCAGGTGCCCACACCTTT. It translates to CASREGLAGAHTF.

With regard to this clonotype: At one end the junction does not follow the germline gene, possibly because of a read error. J is TRBJ2-7 and V is TRBV11-3; D is tentatively TRBD1 or TRBD2 (5 bases each). This CDR3 is 13 amino acids long. CDR1 SGHNT and CDR2 YENEEA come from the germline V gene. This CDR3 reads CASGLGLTDEQYF. The CDR3 nucleotides read TGTGCCAGCGGCTTAGGACTGACAGACGAGCAGTACTTC.